The present T cell receptor beta chain was sequenced within a study of cytomegalovirus exposure and HLA in healthy donors. Study-wide findings and caveats: One variant, a missense change in DCLRE1C, was linked in a later analysis to TCR beta V- and J-gene trimming.

Comment on this clone: Its matching antigen is unknown.

Vbeta (60) and Jbeta (13) primers were used in the PCR. Repertoires were generated with immunoSEQ multiplex PCR, while TCRdb's copy carries only in-frame clones and drops some. Of some 140,000 clones in the sample, about three quarters are singletons; the top ten hold under 2%. CDR3 length: 17 amino acids. V lost 0 bases and J 0 bases, leaving 12 bases between the germline ends. Germline V CDR1 and CDR2: SGHVS, FNYEAQ. The source is a female donor in good health and CMV-seropositive. The gene calls are TRBV7-6 and TRBJ1-3; TRBD1 is a possible D gene (5 bases). The sequencing sample was made of PBMCs. CDR3 DNA sequence: TGTGCCAGCAGCTTAGCGCCAGGGCCCAACTCTGGAAACACCATATATTTT. Translating gives CASSLAPGPNSGNTIYF.